A selection of T cell receptor beta chains follows, all from one sample in a study of blood T cells in healthy people across ages. TCRdb analysed the 5' RACE reads with MiXCR anew, one entry per CDR3 protein. The sample holds approximately 850,000 distinct CDR3 sequences, around 43% seen once. The sample taken for sequencing was blood. Receptors were obtained from a man aged 55 to 70 in good health. Each CDR3 is given with its conserved first and last residue. D genes are given only for firm matches. Not all rows give a size; the values are once, few, many and, for expanded clones, a class.

abundance	v_gene	j_gene	d_gene	CDR3aa	CDR3nt
-	TRBV20-1	TRBJ1-2	-	CSASTQGVGYTF	TGCAGTGCTTCGACACAGGGCGTAGGCTACACCTTC
-	TRBV25-1	TRBJ2-7	-	CASSEYHTREQYF	TGTGCCAGCAGTGAATATCACACACGGGAGCAGTACTTC
many	TRBV12-3/TRBV12-4	TRBJ2-3	-	CASTDTDTQYF	TGTGCCAGCACTGACACAGATACGCAGTATTTT
-	TRBV10-2	TRBJ1-1	TRBD1	CASSESGQGEAFF	TGCGCCAGCAGTGAGTCAGGACAGGGTGAAGCTTTCTTT
-	TRBV15	TRBJ2-7	-	CATSRGKSYEQYF	TGTGCCACCAGCAGAGGTAAGAGCTACGAGCAGTACTTC
few	TRBV6-5	TRBJ2-7	-	CASSYFQGYEQYF	TGTGCCAGCAGCTACTTCCAGGGGTACGAGCAGTACTTC
-	TRBV20-1	TRBJ2-2	TRBD1	CSARVQGPGELFF	TGCAGTGCTAGAGTACAGGGGCCCGGGGAGCTGTTTTTT
-	TRBV7-9	TRBJ2-7	TRBD2	CASSTTSGGAYEQYF	TGTGCCAGCAGCACCACTAGCGGGGGGGCCTACGAGCAGTACTTC
few	TRBV29-1	TRBJ2-6	-	CSVSSGNSGANVLTF	TGCAGCGTCTCCTCAGGTAACTCTGGGGCCAACGTCCTGACTTTC
few	TRBV20-1	TRBJ2-5	TRBD2	CSARSLAGGDQETQYF	TGCAGTGCTCGGTCCCTAGCGGGGGGAGACCAAGAGACCCAGTACTTC
few	TRBV5-1	TRBJ2-5	TRBD2	CASSLMGTTQETQYF	TGCGCCAGCAGCTTGATGGGGACTACCCAAGAGACCCAGTACTTC
-	TRBV20-1	TRBJ1-1	-	CSASRAPNTEAFF	TGCAGTGCTTCCAGGGCTCCGAACACTGAAGCTTTCTTT
-	TRBV20-1	TRBJ2-3	-	CSALDSGGAQDTQYF	TGCAGTGCCCTCGATTCGGGCGGGGCACAAGATACGCAGTATTTT
many	TRBV5-1	TRBJ2-7	TRBD1	CASSPGQGRSYEQYF	TGCGCCAGCAGCCCTGGACAGGGGCGGTCCTACGAGCAGTACTTC
-	TRBV7-8	TRBJ1-6	-	CASSVEQQANSPLHF	TGTGCCAGCAGCGTAGAACAACAGGCTAATTCACCCCTCCACTTT
once	TRBV7-9	TRBJ2-3	TRBD1	CASSFPDRGPYTDTQYF	TGTGCCAGCAGCTTCCCGGACAGGGGACCTTACACAGATACGCAGTATTTT
-	TRBV7-2	TRBJ2-1	-	CASSRQNEQFF	TGTGCCAGCAGCCGCCAGAATGAACAGTTCTTC
-	TRBV11-3	TRBJ2-6	-	CASTLDRNSGANVLTF	TGTGCCAGCACACTCGACAGGAACTCTGGGGCCAACGTCCTGACTTTC